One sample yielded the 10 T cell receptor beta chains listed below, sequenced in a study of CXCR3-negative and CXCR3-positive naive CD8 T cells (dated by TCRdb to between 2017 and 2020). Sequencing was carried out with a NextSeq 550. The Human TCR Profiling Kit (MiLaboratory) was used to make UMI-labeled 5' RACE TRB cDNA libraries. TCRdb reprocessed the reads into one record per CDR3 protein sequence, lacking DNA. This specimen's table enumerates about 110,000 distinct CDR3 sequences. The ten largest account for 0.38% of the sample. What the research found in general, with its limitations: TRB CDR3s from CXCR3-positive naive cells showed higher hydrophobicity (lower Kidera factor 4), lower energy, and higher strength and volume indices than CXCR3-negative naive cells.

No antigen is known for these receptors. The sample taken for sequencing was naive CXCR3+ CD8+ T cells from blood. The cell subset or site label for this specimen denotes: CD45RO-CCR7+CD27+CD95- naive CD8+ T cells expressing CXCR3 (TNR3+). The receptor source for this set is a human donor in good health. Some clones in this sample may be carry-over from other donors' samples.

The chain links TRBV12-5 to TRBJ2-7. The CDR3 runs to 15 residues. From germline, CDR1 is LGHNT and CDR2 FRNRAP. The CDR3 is CASGFNPENSYEQYF. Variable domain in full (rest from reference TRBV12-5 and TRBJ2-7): DARVTQTPRHKVTEMGQEVTMRCQPILGHNTVFWYRQTMMQGLELLAYFRNRAPLDDSGMPKDRFSAEMPDATLATLKIQPSEPRDSAVYFCASGFNPENSYEQYFGPGTRLTVT.

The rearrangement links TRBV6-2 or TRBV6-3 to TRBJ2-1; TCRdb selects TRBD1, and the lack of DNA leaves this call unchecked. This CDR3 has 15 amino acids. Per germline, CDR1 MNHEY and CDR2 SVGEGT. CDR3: CASRQDREVNNEQFF.

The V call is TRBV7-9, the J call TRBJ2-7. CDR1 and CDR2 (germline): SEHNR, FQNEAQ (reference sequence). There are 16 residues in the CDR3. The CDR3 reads CASSLDVQGSPYEQYF. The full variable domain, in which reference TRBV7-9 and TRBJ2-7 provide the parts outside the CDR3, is DTGVSQNPRHKITKRGQNVTFRCDPISEHNRLYWYRQTLGQGPEFLTYFQNEAQLEKSRLLSDRFSAERPKGSFSTLEIQRTEQGDSAMYLCASSLDVQGSPYEQYFGPGTRLTVT.

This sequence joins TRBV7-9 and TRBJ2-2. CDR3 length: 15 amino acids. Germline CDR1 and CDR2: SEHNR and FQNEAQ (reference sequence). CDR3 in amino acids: CASSPDGRNTGELFF.

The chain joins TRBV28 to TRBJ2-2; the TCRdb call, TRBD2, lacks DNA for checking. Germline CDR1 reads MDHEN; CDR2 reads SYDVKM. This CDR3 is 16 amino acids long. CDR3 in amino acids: CASSIPSGRNTGELFF.

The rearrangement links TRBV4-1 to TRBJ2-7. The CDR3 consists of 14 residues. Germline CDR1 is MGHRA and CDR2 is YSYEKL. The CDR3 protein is CASSQGIGPYEQYF.

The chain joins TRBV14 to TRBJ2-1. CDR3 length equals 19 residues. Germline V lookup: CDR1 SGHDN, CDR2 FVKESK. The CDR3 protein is CASSQDLLDRLYGDNEQFF.

The CDR3 sequence is CASSSTSGGAGARSDTQYF. This sequence joins TRBV9 and TRBJ2-3; with no DNA, the TCRdb D assignment of TRBD2 cannot be verified. The CDR3 contains 19 residues. Germline V CDR1 and CDR2: SGDLS, YYNGEE.

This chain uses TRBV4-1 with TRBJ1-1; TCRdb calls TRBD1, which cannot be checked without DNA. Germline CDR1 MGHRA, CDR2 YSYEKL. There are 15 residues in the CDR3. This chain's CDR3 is CASRRGLNWNTEAFF.

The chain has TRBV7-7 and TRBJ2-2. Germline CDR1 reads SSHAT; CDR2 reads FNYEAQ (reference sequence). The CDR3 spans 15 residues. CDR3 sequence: CASSPNSRNTGELFF. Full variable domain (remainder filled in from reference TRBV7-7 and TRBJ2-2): GAGVSQSPRYKVTKRGQDVTLRCDPISSHATLYWYQQALGQGPEFLTYFNYEAQPDKSGLPSDRFSAERPEGSISTLTIQRTEQRDSAMYRCASSPNSRNTGELFFGEGSRLTVL.